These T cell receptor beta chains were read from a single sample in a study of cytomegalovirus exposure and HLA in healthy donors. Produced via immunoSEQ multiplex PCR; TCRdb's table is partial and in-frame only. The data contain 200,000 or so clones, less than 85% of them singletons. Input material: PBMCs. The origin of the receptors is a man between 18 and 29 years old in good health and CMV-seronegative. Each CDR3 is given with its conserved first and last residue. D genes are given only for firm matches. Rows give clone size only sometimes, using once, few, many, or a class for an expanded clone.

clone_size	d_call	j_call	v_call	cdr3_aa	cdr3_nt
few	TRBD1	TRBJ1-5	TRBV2	CASSGTGGNQPQHF	TGTGCCAGCAGTGGGACAGGGGGCAATCAGCCCCAGCATTTT
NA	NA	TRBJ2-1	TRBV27	CASRWTRGTNEQFF	TGTGCCAGCAGATGGACTAGGGGGACAAATGAGCAGTTCTTC
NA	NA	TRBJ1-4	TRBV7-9	CASSSPGSTNEKLFF	TGTGCCAGCAGCTCACCGGGATCAACTAATGAAAAACTGTTTTTT
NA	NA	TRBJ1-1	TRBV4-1	CASSREATTKAFF	TGCGCCAGCAGCCGAGAGGCCACAACCAAAGCTTTCTTT
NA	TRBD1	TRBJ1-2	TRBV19	CASSIVPGGNGYTF	TGTGCCAGTAGTATAGTTCCAGGGGGAAACGGCTACACCTTC
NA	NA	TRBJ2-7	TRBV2	CASRSATGGYEQYF	TGTGCCAGCAGGTCGGCCACCGGAGGCTACGAGCAGTACTTC
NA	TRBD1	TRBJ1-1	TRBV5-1	CASSLEDRGYTEAFF	TGCGCCAGCAGCTTAGAGGACAGGGGTTACACTGAAGCTTTCTTT
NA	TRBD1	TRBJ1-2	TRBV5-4	CASSRQGRHGYTF	TGTGCCAGCAGCCGACAGGGGAGGCATGGCTACACCTTC
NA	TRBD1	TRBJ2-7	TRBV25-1	CASSRGQLGEQYF	TGTGCCAGCAGTAGGGGACAGTTGGGCGAGCAGTACTTC
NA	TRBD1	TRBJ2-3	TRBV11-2	CASSLMGQGGDTQYF	TGTGCCAGCAGCTTAATGGGACAGGGGGGAGATACGCAGTATTTT
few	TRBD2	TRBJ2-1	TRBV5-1	CASSSSGGYNEQFF	TGCGCCAGCAGCTCGAGCGGGGGGTACAATGAGCAGTTCTTC
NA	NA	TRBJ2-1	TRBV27	CASSSTGTLIYEQFF	TGTGCCAGCAGTTCAACCGGGACTCTCATCTATGAGCAGTTCTTC
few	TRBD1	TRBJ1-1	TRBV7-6	CASSLVGQGQTEAFF	TGTGCCAGCAGCTTAGTGGGACAGGGTCAGACTGAAGCTTTCTTT
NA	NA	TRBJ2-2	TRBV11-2	CASSLAREGGELFF	TGTGCCAGCAGCTTAGCCAGGGAAGGCGGGGAGCTGTTTTTT
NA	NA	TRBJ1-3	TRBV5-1	CASSSEVSGNTIYF	TGCGCCAGCAGCAGCGAGGTCTCTGGAAATACCATATATTTT
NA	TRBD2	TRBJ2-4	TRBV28	CASTPWEGNIQYF	TGTGCCAGCACCCCATGGGAGGGAAACATTCAGTACTTC
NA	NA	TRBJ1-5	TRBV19	CASTGGSNQPQHF	TGTGCCAGTACGGGAGGGAGCAATCAGCCCCAGCATTTT
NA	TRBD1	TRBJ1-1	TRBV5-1	CASSLMAGQGLWSFF	TGCGCCAGCAGCCTTATGGCGGGACAGGGGTTGTGGTCTTTCTTT
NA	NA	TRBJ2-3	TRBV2	CASSVVDTQYF	TGTGCCAGCAGTGTAGTGGATACGCAGTATTTT